This T cell receptor beta chain is from a study of blood T cell repertoires in COVID-19. Study-level information: Specimens from acute and convalescent COVID-19 originated in the United States, Italy and Spain.

The CDR3 totals 11 residues. Germline assignment: CDR1 KGHDR and CDR2 SFDVKD. Trimming took 3 bases from V and 7 from J, leaving 6 bases between them. In the authors' methods: Reference gene primer amplification gave estimated nucleated cell counts. Sequencing was performed with immunoSEQ multiplex PCR; in TCRdb, only in-frame clones are kept and a portion is missing. V, J and clone size are taken as reported in that table, and D and trimming were inferred from the DNA itself. The table includes more than 140,000 clones, 88% detected once. J is TRBJ2-7 and V is TRBV24-1; D call uncertain. The specimen was peripheral blood. The source is a woman aged 55-70 years with acute or convalescent COVID-19. The CDR3 here is CATSDNREQYF. The CDR3 DNA reads TGTGCCACCAGTGATAATCGGGAGCAGTACTTC.